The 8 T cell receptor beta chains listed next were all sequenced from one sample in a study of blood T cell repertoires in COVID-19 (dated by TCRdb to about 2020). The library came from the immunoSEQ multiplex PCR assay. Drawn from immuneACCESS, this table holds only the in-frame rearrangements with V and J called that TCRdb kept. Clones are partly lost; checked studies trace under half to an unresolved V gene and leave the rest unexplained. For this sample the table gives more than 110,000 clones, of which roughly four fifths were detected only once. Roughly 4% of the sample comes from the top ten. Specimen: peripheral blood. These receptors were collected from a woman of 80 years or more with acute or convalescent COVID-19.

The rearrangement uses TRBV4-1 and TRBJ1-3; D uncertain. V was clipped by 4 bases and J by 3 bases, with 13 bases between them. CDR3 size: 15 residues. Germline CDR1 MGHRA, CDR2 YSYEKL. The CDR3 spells CASSRHVMNGNTIYF. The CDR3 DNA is TGCGCCAGCAGCCGGCATGTTATGAATGGAAACACCATATATTTT.

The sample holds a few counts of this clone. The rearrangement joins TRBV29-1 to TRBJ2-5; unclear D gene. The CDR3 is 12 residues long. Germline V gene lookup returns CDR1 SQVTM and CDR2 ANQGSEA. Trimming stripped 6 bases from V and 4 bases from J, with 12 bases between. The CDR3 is CSVLRHGETQYF. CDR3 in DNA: TGCAGCGTCTTGCGGCATGGAGAGACCCAGTACTTC. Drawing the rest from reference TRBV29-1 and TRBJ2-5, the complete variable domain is SAVISQKPSRDICQRGTSLTIQCQVDSQVTMMFWYRQQPGQSLTLIATANQGSEATYESGFVIDKFPISRPNLTFSTLTVSNMSPEDSSIYLCSVLRHGETQYFGPGTRLLVL.

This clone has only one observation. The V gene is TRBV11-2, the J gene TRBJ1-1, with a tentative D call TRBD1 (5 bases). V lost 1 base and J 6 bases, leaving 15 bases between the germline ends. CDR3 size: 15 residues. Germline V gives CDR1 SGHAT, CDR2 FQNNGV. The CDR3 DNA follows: TGTGCCAGCAGCTTAGCAGTAGGGGTACGCGCTGAAGCTTTCTTT. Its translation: CASSLAVGVRAEAFF.

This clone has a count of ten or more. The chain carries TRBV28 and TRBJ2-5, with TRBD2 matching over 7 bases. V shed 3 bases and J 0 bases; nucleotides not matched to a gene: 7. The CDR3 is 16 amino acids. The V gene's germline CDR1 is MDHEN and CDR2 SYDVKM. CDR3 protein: CASSFGRLADQETQYF. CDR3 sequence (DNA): TGTGCCAGCAGTTTTGGTCGCCTAGCGGACCAAGAGACCCAGTACTTC.

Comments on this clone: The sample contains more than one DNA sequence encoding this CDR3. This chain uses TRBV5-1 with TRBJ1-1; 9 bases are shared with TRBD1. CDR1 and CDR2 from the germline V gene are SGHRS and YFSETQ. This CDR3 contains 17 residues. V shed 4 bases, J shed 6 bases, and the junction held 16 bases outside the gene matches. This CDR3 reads CASSPAPLGQGNSEAFF. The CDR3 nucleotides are TGCGCCAGCAGCCCAGCCCCTCTCGGACAGGGGAATTCTGAAGCTTTCTTT.

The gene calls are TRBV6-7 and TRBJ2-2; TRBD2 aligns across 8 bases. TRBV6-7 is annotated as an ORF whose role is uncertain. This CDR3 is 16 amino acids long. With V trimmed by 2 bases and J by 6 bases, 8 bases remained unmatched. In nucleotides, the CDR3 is TGTGCCAGCAGTTACGGGATTAGCGGGACCCCCGGGGAGCTGTTTTTT. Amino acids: CASSYGISGTPGELFF.

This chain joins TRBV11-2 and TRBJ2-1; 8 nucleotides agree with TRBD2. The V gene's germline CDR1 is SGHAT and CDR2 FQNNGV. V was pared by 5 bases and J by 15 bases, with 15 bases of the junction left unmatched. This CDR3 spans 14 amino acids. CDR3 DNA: TGTGCCAGCAGCCCGTCCGTTGGGAGCGGGGGCTTGTTCTTC. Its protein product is CASSPSVGSGGLFF. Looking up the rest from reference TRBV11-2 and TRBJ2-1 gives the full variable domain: EAGVAQSPRYKIIEKRQSVAFWCNPISGHATLYWYQQILGQGPKLLIQFQNNGVVDDSQLPKDRFSAERLKGVDSTLKIQPAKLEDSAVYLCASSPSVGSGGLFFGPGTRLTVL.

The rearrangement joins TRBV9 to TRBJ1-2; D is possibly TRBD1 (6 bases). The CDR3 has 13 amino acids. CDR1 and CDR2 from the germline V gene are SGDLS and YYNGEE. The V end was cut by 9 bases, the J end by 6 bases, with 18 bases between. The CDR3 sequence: CATSWDKDNGYTF. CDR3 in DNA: TGTGCCACCTCATGGGACAAGGATAATGGCTACACCTTC.